A selection of T cell receptor beta chains follows, all from one sample in a study of cytomegalovirus exposure and HLA in healthy donors. Sequenced by immunoSEQ multiplex PCR; TCRdb stores in-frame clones only, minus some. The table lists approximately 170,000 clones, over 75% of them singletons. The sequencing sample was made of PBMCs. Every receptor here comes from a human donor in good health. Both conserved end residues are part of each CDR3. Each record gives: V gene, D gene, J gene, clone size, CDR3 DNA, CDR3 protein. The D gene is left open where the match is weak. Some rows have no size entry. The others give once, few or many, or a class for an expanded clone.

V: TRBV4-3; D: TRBD2; J: TRBJ2-7; size: .; DNA: TGCGCCAGCAGCCAAGTGAGAGCGGGGGGGCCAGGGGAGCAGTACTTC; CDR3: CASSQVRAGGPGEQYF
V: TRBV11-2; D: TRBD2; J: TRBJ2-7; size: .; DNA: TGTGCCAGCAGCTTAGCGGGACTACCAGTGGGCTACGAGCAGTACTTC; CDR3: CASSLAGLPVGYEQYF
V: TRBV4-1; D: TRBD2; J: TRBJ2-1; size: .; DNA: TGCGCCAGCAGCCAAGATGTTTCGGGGGGGCAGCAGTTCTTC; CDR3: CASSQDVSGGQQFF
V: TRBV9; D: TRBD2; J: TRBJ2-3; size: .; DNA: TGTGCCAGCAGCGTAGAAACGGGGGGGCCGGCAGATACGCAGTATTTT; CDR3: CASSVETGGPADTQYF
V: TRBV19; D: .; J: TRBJ2-7; size: .; DNA: TGTGCCTCGCAGGGGATTTACGAGCAGTACTTC; CDR3: CASQGIYEQYF
V: TRBV6-1; D: .; J: TRBJ1-1; size: .; DNA: TGTGCCAGCGACAGAGGGAACACTGAAGCTTTCTTT; CDR3: CASDRGNTEAFF
V: TRBV5-1; D: .; J: TRBJ1-1; size: .; DNA: TGCGCCAGCAGCTTGATTACGGGAGGGACTGAAGCTTTCTTT; CDR3: CASSLITGGTEAFF
V: TRBV9; D: TRBD2; J: TRBJ2-5; size: .; DNA: TGTGCCAGCAGCGTAGGAATAGCGGGGGCCACGGGGGAGACCCAGTACTTC; CDR3: CASSVGIAGATGETQYF
V: TRBV9; D: TRBD2; J: TRBJ2-3; size: .; DNA: TGTGCCAGCAGCGTACTGGATGGTAGCGGGGGGGCAGATACGCAGTATTTT; CDR3: CASSVLDGSGGADTQYF
V: TRBV4-3; D: .; J: TRBJ2-3; size: .; DNA: TGCGCCAGCAGCCAAGAGTCGAGCCTTAACACAGATACGCAGTATTTT; CDR3: CASSQESSLNTDTQYF
V: TRBV7-8; D: TRBD1; J: TRBJ1-2; size: .; DNA: TGTGCCAGCAGCTTAGGGACAGGGGTTTGTGGCTACACCTTC; CDR3: CASSLGTGVCGYTF
V: TRBV18; D: TRBD1; J: TRBJ1-2; size: .; DNA: TGTGCCAGCTCCCAAGGGGGACAGTCAGCTAACTATGGCTACACCTTC; CDR3: CASSQGGQSANYGYTF
V: TRBV23-1; D: .; J: TRBJ1-5; size: .; DNA: TGCGCCAGCAGTCAATCCGGGCAGGGGATGATTCAGCCCCAGCATTTT; CDR3: CASSQSGQGMIQPQHF
V: TRBV11-2; D: .; J: TRBJ2-1; size: few; DNA: TGTGCCAGCAGCTTAGGTCTGCGTGAGCAGTTCTTC; CDR3: CASSLGLREQFF
V: TRBV6-4; D: TRBD1; J: TRBJ1-1; size: .; DNA: TGTGCCAGCAGAACTTCGACAGGGAATGCTGAAGCTTTCTTT; CDR3: CASRTSTGNAEAFF
V: TRBV6-1; D: TRBD1; J: TRBJ1-4; size: .; DNA: TGTGCCAGCAGACGGACAGGGGGGAATGAAAAACTGTTTTTT; CDR3: CASRRTGGNEKLFF
V: TRBV6-5; D: .; J: TRBJ1-1; size: .; DNA: TGTGCCAGCAGCCGAGGTGACCGGTCTGAAGCTTTCTTT; CDR3: CASSRGDRSEAFF
V: TRBV9; D: .; J: TRBJ2-2; size: .; DNA: TGTGCCAGCAGCCTGAGTTACAGCACCGGGGAGCTGTTTTTT; CDR3: CASSLSYSTGELFF
V: TRBV7-2; D: TRBD1; J: TRBJ1-1; size: .; DNA: TGTGCCAGCAGCTTAGTCGCTACAGGGGAAATCTCCACTGAAGCTTTCTTT; CDR3: CASSLVATGEISTEAFF
V: TRBV5-4; D: .; J: TRBJ2-7; size: few; DNA: TGTGCCAGCAGCTTTCAGGGCAGGGTCTTGGACGAGCAGTACTTC; CDR3: CASSFQGRVLDEQYF
V: TRBV6-5; D: .; J: TRBJ1-6; size: .; DNA: TGTGCCAGCAGCACCGGTGTACCCTATAATTCACCCCTCCACTTT; CDR3: CASSTGVPYNSPLHF
V: TRBV7-6; D: TRBD1; J: TRBJ2-3; size: .; DNA: TGTGCCAGCAGCTTTACAGGGGCCAACACAGATACGCAGTATTTT; CDR3: CASSFTGANTDTQYF
V: TRBV30; D: .; J: TRBJ2-2; size: .; DNA: TGTGCCTGGAGTGTACTAGGGTTCGCCGGGGAGCTGTTTTTT; CDR3: CAWSVLGFAGELFF
V: TRBV7-9; D: TRBD2; J: TRBJ2-1; size: few; DNA: TGTGCCAGCAGCTGGGAGCGGGGGGGCCACAATGAGCAGTTCTTC; CDR3: CASSWERGGHNEQFF
V: TRBV9; D: TRBD1; J: TRBJ2-7; size: few; DNA: TGTGCCAGCACCCTCTCCGACAGGGCCGACGAGCAGTACTTC; CDR3: CASTLSDRADEQYF
V: TRBV7-9; D: .; J: TRBJ2-3; size: .; DNA: TGTGCCAGCAGCCCCCCCACGGGGAACACAGATACGCAGTATTTT; CDR3: CASSPPTGNTDTQYF
V: TRBV11-2; D: TRBD1; J: TRBJ1-4; size: .; DNA: TGTGCCAGCAGCTTAGAAACCAGGGGGAATGAAAAACTGTTTTTT; CDR3: CASSLETRGNEKLFF
V: TRBV5-1; D: TRBD1; J: TRBJ2-1; size: .; DNA: TGCGCCAGCAGCTTGTACGGACAGGGTGGAGATGAGCAGTTCTTC; CDR3: CASSLYGQGGDEQFF